The 8 T cell receptor beta chains reported below all come from one sample, sequenced in a study of neoadjuvant anti-PD-1 for oral cavity cancer. Noted time point: after neoadjuvant nivolumab, at surgical resection. Profiling relied on immunoSEQ multiplex PCR, and the TCRdb table lists in-frame clones only, not all of them. The sample carries approximately 15,000 clones, about 34% recorded once. The source was tumor tissue, collected after nivolumab (anti-PD-1) treatment. The receptors were gathered from a person between 40 and 85 years old with oral cavity squamous cell carcinoma.

This clone came up a few times. The V call is TRBV2, the J call TRBJ2-1; 8 bases line up with TRBD2. The V gene's germline CDR1 is SNHLY and CDR2 FYNNEI. V dropped 3 bases and J dropped 4; count of bases not matched to a gene: 5. This CDR3 is built from 15 residues. The CDR3 protein is CASSEGLGRYNEQFF. Written as DNA, the CDR3 is TGTGCCAGCAGTGAGGGACTAGGCAGGTACAATGAGCAGTTCTTC.

A few counts support this clone. CDR3 protein: CASLLGSGETQYF. CDR3 DNA: TGTGCCAGCCTCCTGGGGAGCGGAGAGACCCAGTACTTC. The chain recombines TRBV7-9 with TRBJ2-5, with D possibly being TRBD2 (5 bases). The CDR3 is made up of 13 amino acids. The germline gives CDR1 SEHNR, CDR2 FQNEAQ (reference sequence). V was clipped by 8 bases and J by 4 bases, with 14 bases between them.

This clone was picked up many times. The genes are TRBV2 and TRBJ2-2; 7 nucleotides align to TRBD1. The CDR3 extends over 15 amino acids. J was trimmed by 0 bases and V by 6 bases; bases with no gene match: 4. The germline V gene has CDR1 SNHLY and CDR2 FYNNEI. The CDR3 DNA reads TGTGCCAGCAGCCGGGACAGCGCGAACACCGGGGAGCTGTTTTTT. Amino acids: CASSRDSANTGELFF.

This clone was observed a few times. The chain is built from TRBV11-2 and TRBJ1-4; D is unresolved. CDR3 length equals 15 residues. Trimming took 1 base from V and 5 from J, leaving 11 bases between them. Germline CDR1 SGHAT, CDR2 FQNNGV. The CDR3 DNA reads TGTGCCAGCAGCTTAGGAGGCGGCGGAAATGAAAAACTGTTTTTT. Translating it yields CASSLGGGGNEKLFF.

This clone is judged medium-sized. The rearrangement uses TRBV4-1 and TRBJ2-1; 12 positions match TRBD2. The CDR3 extends over 17 amino acids. With V trimmed by 0 bases and J by 3 bases, 3 bases remained unmatched. Germline CDR1 and CDR2: MGHRA and YSYEKL. The CDR3 nucleotides read TGCGCCAGCAGCCAAGAAGGACTAGCGGGGATCTACAATGAGCAGTTCTTC. Amino acids: CASSQEGLAGIYNEQFF.

This clone was found a few times. The rearrangement joins TRBV19 to TRBJ1-1, with a weak D call TRBD1 (6 bases). The CDR3 runs to 15 residues. V lost 0 bases to trimming and J lost 4 bases, with 12 bases between them. CDR1 is LNHDA and CDR2 is SQIVND in the germline V gene (reference sequence). The CDR3 loop reads CASSIEGGRSTEAFF. The CDR3 DNA reads TGTGCCAGTAGTATAGAGGGGGGCAGGAGCACTGAAGCTTTCTTT.

A few counts support this clone. The rearrangement links TRBV6-6 to TRBJ1-4; no clear D. CDR1 is MNHNY and CDR2 is SVGAGI in the germline V gene (reference sequence). The CDR3 loop spans 14 amino acids. V was cut by 2 bases and J by 10 bases, with 14 bases left in between. CDR3 nucleotides: TGTGCCAGCAGTTACGGGCCAGGAACGGGAAAACTGTTTTTT. It translates to CASSYGPGTGKLFF.

This sequence joins TRBV6-1 and TRBJ1-6; no clear D gene. This CDR3 is built from 15 residues. Germline CDR1 and CDR2: MNHNS and SASEGT. Trimming took off 2 bases at V and 4 bases at J, with 9 bases between the two ends. The DNA for the CDR3 is TGTGCCAGCAGTGAATTTTGGGGTTATAATTCACCCCTCCACTTT. Translated, it gives CASSEFWGYNSPLHF.